This TCR beta chain was observed in a study of cytomegalovirus exposure and HLA in healthy donors. Vbeta (60) and Jbeta (13) primers were used in the PCR. Sequenced by immunoSEQ multiplex PCR; TCRdb stores in-frame clones only, minus some. The repertoire holds over 150,000 clones, with around 86% as singletons. V gave up 6 bases and J gave up 7 bases; unmatched junction bases: 15. CDR1 and CDR2 (germline): WNHNN, SYGVQD (reference sequence). This CDR3 has 16 residues. This chain uses TRBV10-1 with TRBJ2-1; 7 nucleotides align to TRBD1. The sequencing sample was made of PBMCs. The origin of this receptor is a human donor in good health. The CDR3 loop reads CASSGPSLTGKNEQFF. CDR3 coding DNA: TGCGCCAGCAGCGGCCCTTCCTTGACAGGGAAAAATGAGCAGTTCTTC.